One and the same sample provided the 25 T cell receptor beta chains below, sequenced in a study of shared T cell receptors in the human thymus. Libraries were prepared by immunoSEQ multiplex PCR; TCRdb keeps only in-frame clonotypes and omits some of them. The sample records some 640,000 clones, about 90% being singletons. A further study also used this sample, focusing on human thymus T cells.

The specimen was thymocytes. The receptors derive from a boy younger than two with a congenital heart defect.

The chain links TRBV7-3 to TRBJ2-5, with 11 positions matching TRBD2. Germline CDR1 SGHTA, CDR2 FQGTGA. Germline trimming cut 4 bases from V and 4 bases from J; bases unmatched to any gene: 5. This CDR3 contains 15 residues. The CDR3 coding sequence is TGTGCCAGCAGCTCCGGGACTAGCGGCAGAGAGACCCAGTACTTC. It translates to CASSSGTSGRETQYF.

The gene calls are TRBV4-1 and TRBJ2-6; D may be TRBD2 (6 bases). The CDR3 totals 19 residues. Germline loops: CDR1 MGHRA, CDR2 YSYEKL. Trimming shortened V by 3 bases and J by 3 bases, and 21 bases separated the two germline ends. The CDR3 nucleotides read TGCGCCAGCAGCCATTCTCTCGCTAGCGAGGGGTGTGGGGCCAACGTCCTGACTTTC. It encodes CASSHSLASEGCGANVLTF.

This clone appeared a single time. Distinct nucleotide sequences in the sample also encode this CDR3. The gene calls are TRBV25-1 and TRBJ2-7, with D perhaps TRBD1 (6 bases). This CDR3 has 12 residues. Trimming pared 3 bases from V and 4 bases from J, leaving 7 bases between. Germline-derived CDR1 and CDR2 are MGHDK and SYGVNS. CDR3 in DNA: TGTGCCAGCAGTGACAGGGGTTACGAGCAGTACTTC. Its protein is CASSDRGYEQYF.

CDR3 coding DNA: TGTGTCAGAAGCTTAGCAGGACTCCAGGATGAGCAGTTCTTC. Translated, it gives CVRSLAGLQDEQFF. J is TRBJ2-1 and V is TRBV7-5; TRBD2, the table's D call, was not compared with the DNA. TRBV7-5 is given as a pseudogene. This CDR3 spans 14 amino acids.

The chain is built from TRBV6-1 and TRBJ2-1; D not certain. The ends were cut back, 4 bases at V and 9 bases at J, with 16 bases in the middle. The CDR3 sequence is 14 residues long. Germline CDR1 reads MNHNS; CDR2 reads SASEGT. The DNA of the CDR3 is TGTGCCAGCAGTGGGTCGTTTCGGTCGTGTGAGCAGTTCTTC. Translation: CASSGSFRSCEQFF.

About this clone itself: Mismatch with germline at one junction end may stem from a read error. The chain is built from TRBV5-1 and TRBJ2-3; maybe TRBD2 (6 bases). The CDR3 covers 12 residues. Germline V gene lookup returns CDR1 SGHRS and CDR2 YFSETQ. CDR3 sequence reads: CASSLLADTQYF. CDR3 DNA sequence: TGCGCCAGCAGCTTACTAGCAGACACGCAGTATTTT.

CDR3 sequence: CASSLYLAETQYF. CDR3 in DNA: TGCGCCAGCAGCTTGTACCTAGCCGAGACCCAGTACTTC. This chain joins TRBV5-1 and TRBJ2-5; TRBD2 might be the D (5 bases). Germline CDR1 reads SGHRS; CDR2 reads YFSETQ. The V gene lost 1 base and the J gene lost 5 bases, with 9 bases spanning the gap. The CDR3 runs 13 residues.

The genes are TRBV7-9 and TRBJ1-1; no clear D gene. Trimming cost V 11 bases and J 4 bases, with 14 bases left between them. Germline V gives CDR1 SEHNR, CDR2 FQNEAQ (reference sequence). This CDR3 contains 12 residues. CDR3 sequence: CAGVMRGTEAFF. The DNA for the CDR3 is TGTGCCGGGGTTATGCGGGGCACTGAAGCTTTCTTT.

J is TRBJ2-1 and V is TRBV25-1; perhaps TRBD2 as D (5 bases). V was trimmed by 0 bases and J by 8 bases, leaving 11 bases between them. CDR1 MGHDK and CDR2 SYGVNS come from the germline V gene. The CDR3 extends over 14 amino acids. As DNA, the CDR3 is TGTGCCAGCAGTGAATATAACGGGAAGGATGAGCAGTTCTTC. Protein sequence: CASSEYNGKDEQFF.

This sequence joins TRBV28 and TRBJ1-2; TRBD1 matches at 7 bases. This CDR3 spans 14 amino acids. V gave up 2 bases and J gave up 6 bases; unmatched junction bases: 6. Looked up from germline, CDR1 is MDHEN and CDR2 is SYDVKM. The CDR3 sequence is CASSLVGGYDGYTF. For the CDR3, the DNA is TGTGCCAGCAGTTTAGTAGGGGGCTACGATGGCTACACCTTC.

The genes are TRBV4-3 and TRBJ1-5, with a weak D call TRBD1 (6 bases). The CDR3 loop spans 16 amino acids. Trimming shortened V by 1 base and J by 0 bases, and 10 bases separated the two germline ends. CDR1 is LGHNA, CDR2 YSLEER, per germline. The CDR3 loop is CASSQAWTDSNQPQHF. The DNA of the CDR3 is TGCGCCAGCAGCCAAGCCTGGACAGATAGCAATCAGCCCCAGCATTTT.

The chain joins TRBV6-6 to TRBJ2-4; D is unclear. CDR1 MNHNY and CDR2 SVGAGI come from the germline V gene (reference sequence). The CDR3 runs 16 residues. Trimming stripped 6 bases from V and 0 bases from J, with 15 bases between. The CDR3 region is CASSSRHSLAKNIQYF. The CDR3 nucleotides are TGTGCCAGCAGCTCGAGACATAGTCTAGCCAAAAACATTCAGTACTTC.

This rearrangement joins TRBV11-2 to TRBJ2-3, with 7 bases that match TRBD1. The CDR3 runs to 14 residues. The germline V gene has CDR1 SGHAT and CDR2 FQNNGV. V lost 2 bases and J lost 2; bases outside the gene matches: 1. The CDR3 nucleotides are TGTGCCAGCAGCTTAACAGGGGCCACAGATACGCAGTATTTT. Its protein product is CASSLTGATDTQYF.

This clone was detected only once. V and J are TRBV11-2 and TRBJ1-5; no definite D call. This CDR3 has 12 amino acids. Germline lookup yields CDR1 SGHAT and CDR2 FQNNGV. V lost 5 bases and J 5 bases, leaving 7 bases between the germline ends. CDR3 protein: CASSLPHQPQHF. The CDR3 DNA reads as TGTGCCAGCAGCCTCCCCCATCAGCCCCAGCATTTT.

The rearrangement links TRBV18 to TRBJ1-4; tentative D call: TRBD1 (6 bases). V lost 6 bases and J lost 0, with 14 bases in between. The CDR3 covers 16 residues. CDR1 and CDR2 (germline): KGHSH, LQKENI. CDR3 DNA: TGTGCCAGCTCCTTGGGCGAGGGGGCAACTAATGAAAAACTGTTTTTT. It yields the protein CASSLGEGATNEKLFF.

The chain couples TRBV6-6 to TRBJ2-7; unclear D gene. V was trimmed by 2 bases and J by 3 bases, leaving 11 bases between them. Germline CDR1 reads MNHNY; CDR2 reads SVGAGI (reference sequence). The CDR3 has 14 residues. The CDR3 DNA is TGTGCCAGCAGTTACGTGCGGTCAATCTACGAGCAGTACTTC. Amino acid sequence: CASSYVRSIYEQYF.

This clone turned up a few times. The genes are TRBV19 and TRBJ2-3; tentatively, D is TRBD2 (6 bases). CDR3 length equals 15 residues. Trimming shortened V by 5 bases and J by 5 bases, and 17 bases separated the two germline ends. From germline, CDR1 is LNHDA and CDR2 SQIVND (reference sequence). CDR3 loop: CASSSNGLGGDTQYF. The CDR3 DNA is TGTGCCAGTAGTTCAAACGGGCTGGGAGGAGATACGCAGTATTTT.

The chain uses TRBV6-6 and TRBJ2-7, with D uncertain. Trimming pared 2 bases from V and 6 bases from J, leaving 14 bases between. Germline V gives CDR1 MNHNY, CDR2 SVGAGI (reference sequence). This CDR3 is 14 amino acids long. Written as DNA, the CDR3 is TGTGCCAGCAGTTACCTAGTAAGTCCCCCCGAGCAGTACTTC. Its translation is CASSYLVSPPEQYF.

The chain recombines TRBV20-1 with TRBJ1-2, with TRBD1 as a possible D gene (5 bases). V shed 5 bases and J shed 3 bases, with 7 bases lying between them. CDR1 and CDR2 (germline): DFQATT, SNEGSKA (reference sequence). CDR3 size: 11 residues. The CDR3 nucleotides are TGCAGTGCTGTAGGGGACTATGGCTACACCTTC. Translation gives CSAVGDYGYTF.

The rearrangement links TRBV2 to TRBJ2-3; the match to TRBD2 covers 9 bases. V dropped 3 bases and J dropped 6; count of bases not matched to a gene: 7. CDR3 size: 15 residues. Germline V gene sequence: CDR1 SNHLY, CDR2 FYNNEI. CDR3 bases: TGTGCCAGCAGTGAGCGGGAGGGCCTCTCGGATACGCAGTATTTT. It specifies CASSEREGLSDTQYF. The full variable domain, its missing parts supplied by reference TRBV2 and TRBJ2-3, is EPEVTQTPSHQVTQMGQEVILRCVPISNHLYFYWYRQILGQKVEFLVSFYNNEISEKSEIFDDQFSVERPDGSNFTLKIRSTKLEDSAMYFCASSEREGLSDTQYFGPGTRLTVL.

The chain employs TRBV7-3 and TRBJ2-7; 11 bases match TRBD1. The germline V gene encodes CDR1 SGHTA and CDR2 FQGTGA. V lost 1 base, J lost 6 bases, and 2 bases stayed unmatched. The CDR3 totals 14 residues. The CDR3, as DNA: TGTGCCAGCAGCTTAAACGGGACAGGGGGCGAGCAGTACTTC. Residues: CASSLNGTGGEQYF.

This sequence joins TRBV25-1 and TRBJ2-7; 8 bases are a match to TRBD2. After removal of 4 bases from V and 4 bases from J, the junction contained 3 bases not matched to a gene. CDR3 length: 13 amino acids. Per germline, CDR1 MGHDK and CDR2 SYGVNS. The CDR3 nucleotides read TGTGCCAGCAGTGCGCGGGAGGTGTACGAGCAGTACTTC. Amino acids: CASSAREVYEQYF.

This chain links TRBV5-8 with TRBJ1-4; D is uncertain. The germline V gene encodes CDR1 SGHTS and CDR2 YDEGEE. Trimming removed 0 bases at V and 5 bases at J, with 11 bases between. The CDR3 spans 15 residues. The CDR3 sequence is CASSLANGPNEKLFF. CDR3 bases: TGTGCCAGCAGCTTGGCGAACGGTCCAAATGAAAAACTGTTTTTT.

V gene TRBV10-3 combines with J gene TRBJ1-2; the D is unclear. Germline assignment: CDR1 ENHRY and CDR2 SYGVKD. Trimming pared 4 bases from V and 4 bases from J, leaving 10 bases between. The CDR3 is made up of 13 amino acids. DNA of the CDR3: TGTGCCATCAGTGTATGGGCCGTCTATGGCTACACCTTC. It specifies CAISVWAVYGYTF.

This chain connects TRBV27 to TRBJ1-4, with D perhaps matching TRBD1 (6 bases). The CDR3 has 15 amino acids. Germline V gene data show CDR1 as MNHEY and CDR2 as SMNVEV (reference sequence). V was clipped by 5 bases and J by 5 bases, with 15 bases between them. CDR3 bases: TGTGCCAGCAGTCAAAATCGGGGGGCAAATGAAAAACTGTTTTTT. Its translation: CASSQNRGANEKLFF.